Below, 12 T cell receptor beta chains from the same sample are listed, as sequenced in a study of blood T cell repertoires in COVID-19. The table came from immunoSEQ multiplex PCR; TCRdb's copy has only in-frame clones and leaves some out. The sample yields 200,000 to 300,000 clones, around nine tenths seen once. The source material was peripheral blood. All receptors come from a man aged 25 to 45 with COVID-19, enrolled during active disease.

The CDR3 spells CASSAIMGRSGEKLFF. The CDR3 DNA reads TGTGCCAGCAGTGCGATAATGGGGAGGTCAGGGGAAAAACTGTTTTTT. The V and J genes are TRBV2 and TRBJ1-4; possibly TRBD1 for D (5 bases). Germline V CDR1 and CDR2: SNHLY, FYNNEI. Between the trimmed V and J ends, which lost 4 bases and 8 bases, there was a span of 20 bases. The CDR3 contains 16 residues.

The chain employs TRBV6-5 and TRBJ1-1; D remains unclear. CDR1 is MNHEY and CDR2 is SVGAGI in the germline V gene. The CDR3 extends over 15 amino acids. V was pared by 5 bases and J by 0 bases, with 13 bases between. The CDR3 spells CASSRAGWVNTEAFF. CDR3 sequence (DNA): TGTGCCAGCAGTAGGGCGGGTTGGGTGAACACTGAAGCTTTCTTT.

The V and J genes are TRBV5-6 and TRBJ1-2; D not resolved. The germline V gene encodes CDR1 SGHDT and CDR2 YYEEEE. Trimming removed 4 bases at V and 4 bases at J, with 20 bases between. The CDR3 runs to 16 residues. The CDR3, as DNA: TGTGCCAGCAGCCCCTACACTTCGGAGGTTCGCTATGGCTACACCTTC. Its translation is CASSPYTSEVRYGYTF.

This sequence joins TRBV6-1 and TRBJ1-4; 7 positions match TRBD1. The trim removed 1 base at V and 8 bases at J, leaving 7 bases unmatched. Looked up from germline, CDR1 is MNHNS and CDR2 is SASEGT. The CDR3 is 15 amino acids. The CDR3 sequence is CASSEVRTGGEKLFF. CDR3 DNA: TGTGCCAGCAGTGAAGTCAGGACAGGAGGAGAAAAACTGTTTTTT.

This chain joins TRBV5-1 and TRBJ2-2; D may be TRBD1 (7 bases). Germline-derived CDR1 and CDR2 are SGHRS and YFSETQ. The CDR3 runs to 18 residues. Trimming removed 3 bases at V and 1 base at J, with 19 bases between. CDR3 coding DNA: TGCGCCAGCAGCTGGGGGGCACAGGGGCGTTTGAACACCGGGGAGCTGTTTTTT. It specifies CASSWGAQGRLNTGELFF.

The chain joins TRBV2 to TRBJ1-5; no definite D call. The V end was cut by 8 bases, the J end by 0 bases, with 11 bases between. The CDR3 length is 14 residues. Germline V lookup: CDR1 SNHLY, CDR2 FYNNEI. In DNA, the CDR3 is TGTGCCAGCGGGAGGGTGGATAGCAATCAGCCCCAGCATTTT. Protein sequence: CASGRVDSNQPQHF.

The count of this clone is one. The chain uses TRBV11-3 and TRBJ2-1; possible D gene TRBD2, 6 bases. This CDR3 comprises 16 residues. Germline values: CDR1 SGHNT, CDR2 YENEEA. Trimming removed 0 bases from V and 2 bases from J, with 11 bases in between. CDR3 in DNA: TGTGCCAGCAGCTTAGATGCGGGGATCGCCTACAATGAGCAGTTCTTC. Translating gives CASSLDAGIAYNEQFF. The variable domain in full, with the rest retrieved from reference TRBV11-3 and TRBJ2-1, is EAGVVQSPRYKIIEKKQPVAFWCNPISGHNTLYWYLQNLGQGPELLIRYENEEAVDDSQLPKDRFSAERLKGVDSTLKIQPAELGDSAVYLCASSLDAGIAYNEQFFGPGTRLTVL.

This clone appeared a single time. CDR3 sequence: CASSLRDTEAFF. In DNA, the CDR3 is TGTGCCAGCAGCTTGAGGGACACTGAAGCTTTCTTT. V and J are TRBV7-9 and TRBJ1-1, with unresolved D. In germline, CDR1 is SEHNR, CDR2 FQNEAQ (reference sequence). With 3 bases removed from V and 3 bases from J, the gap between germline ends came to 5 bases. The CDR3 consists of 12 residues.

The V call is TRBV3-1 (or the pseudogene TRBV3-2), the J call TRBJ2-7; 7 nucleotides agree with TRBD1. V shed 4 bases, J shed 7 bases, and the junction held 10 bases outside the gene matches. From germline, CDR1 is LGHDT and CDR2 YNNKEL (reference sequence). This CDR3 is 14 amino acids long. The CDR3 loop is CASSPGTVLREQYF. In DNA, the CDR3 is TGTGCCAGCAGCCCTGGGACAGTCTTGAGGGAGCAGTACTTC.

The genes are TRBV19 and TRBJ2-3, with D perhaps TRBD2 (5 bases). Germline CDR1 is LNHDA and CDR2 is SQIVND (reference sequence). V lost 5 bases and J lost 2, with 20 bases in between. The CDR3 has 17 residues. CDR3 DNA sequence: TGTGCCAGTAGTGCCGACCGAGATACCCTAGCCACAGATACGCAGTATTTT. It yields the protein CASSADRDTLATDTQYF. The complete variable domain, with remaining parts taken from reference TRBV19 and TRBJ2-3, reads DGGITQSPKYLFRKEGQNVTLSCEQNLNHDAMYWYRQDPGQGLRLIYYSQIVNDFQKGDIAEGYSVSREKKESFPLTVTSAQKNPTAFYLCASSADRDTLATDTQYFGPGTRLTVL.

The chain employs TRBV18 and TRBJ1-2, with D hard to call. V lost 3 bases and J 0 bases, leaving 14 bases between the germline ends. Per the germline V gene, CDR1 is KGHSH and CDR2 is LQKENI. This CDR3 spans 16 amino acids. Here the CDR3 DNA reads TGTGCCAGCTCACCTACGGACGGGAATGCTAACTATGGCTACACCTTC. It yields the protein CASSPTDGNANYGYTF.

This clone was observed once. This sequence joins TRBV19 and TRBJ2-2, with D perhaps TRBD1 (6 bases). V was pared by 4 bases and J by 6 bases, with 18 bases between. CDR1 is LNHDA, CDR2 SQIVND, per germline (reference sequence). This CDR3 is built from 16 residues. The CDR3 region is CASSNWDKIFPGELFF. DNA of the CDR3: TGTGCCAGTAGTAACTGGGACAAAATCTTTCCCGGGGAGCTGTTTTTT.